The 28 T cell receptor beta chains listed next were all sequenced from one sample in a study of multiple sclerosis patients with progressive multifocal leukoencephalopathy. TCRdb's copy holds only in-frame clones and misses some; the assay was immunoSEQ multiplex PCR. The repertoire holds approximately 26,000 clones, more than 75% seen once, with 1.1% in the top ten. Time point reported: before natalizumab initiation. Sequencing input: PBMCs. The source of these receptors is a human donor with multiple sclerosis.

The chain links TRBV7-3 to TRBJ2-7; D unresolved. The CDR3 is 14 amino acids. Trimming stripped 2 bases from V and 2 bases from J, with 10 bases between. From germline, CDR1 is SGHTA and CDR2 FQGTGA. The CDR3 here is CASSLLPGPYEQYF. The CDR3 DNA sequence: TGTGCCAGCAGCTTATTACCCGGTCCCTACGAGCAGTACTTC.

The chain combines TRBV6-5 with TRBJ1-5; the D is unclear. The CDR3 length is 13 residues. The V and J ends lost 5 bases and 4 bases respectively, with 9 bases between them. Looked up from germline, CDR1 is MNHEY and CDR2 is SVGAGI. The CDR3 coding sequence is TGTGCCAGCAGTGAAACACTGAATCAGCCCCAGCATTTT. It encodes CASSETLNQPQHF.

The chain is built from TRBV2 and TRBJ1-1; 7 positions match TRBD1. The CDR3 contains 13 residues. CDR1 is SNHLY and CDR2 is FYNNEI in the germline V gene. The trim removed 3 bases at V and 7 bases at J, leaving 5 bases unmatched. The CDR3 coding sequence is TGTGCCAGCAGTGATACAGGGGAACTTGAAGCTTTCTTT. Its protein is CASSDTGELEAFF.

This clone was observed a single time. The rearrangement links TRBV6-5 to TRBJ1-2, with unresolved D. Between the trimmed V and J ends, which lost 2 bases and 0 bases, there was a span of 7 bases. This CDR3 has 14 amino acids. The germline V gene has CDR1 MNHEY and CDR2 SVGAGI. This CDR3 reads CASSYTETNYGYTF. CDR3 DNA: TGTGCCAGCAGTTACACAGAGACTAACTATGGCTACACCTTC.

This chain links TRBV7-3 with TRBJ2-3; maybe TRBD1 (6 bases). Per germline, CDR1 SGHTA and CDR2 FQGTGA. This CDR3 is built from 15 residues. Trimming took 5 bases from V and 2 from J, leaving 14 bases between them. The CDR3: CASSPGSGATDTQYF. DNA of the CDR3: TGTGCCAGCAGCCCAGGGTCAGGGGCCACAGATACGCAGTATTTT.

The gene calls are TRBV7-2 and TRBJ1-1; D is uncertain. V was pared by 2 bases and J by 3 bases, with 4 bases between. Germline lookup yields CDR1 SGHTA and CDR2 FQGNSA. CDR3 length: 12 residues. DNA for the CDR3: TGTGCCAGCAGCTTATGGGACACTGAAGCTTTCTTT. As protein: CASSLWDTEAFF.

The chain carries TRBV11-2 and TRBJ1-1, with a weak D call TRBD1 (6 bases). The CDR3 is 15 residues long. V shed 5 bases and J shed 5 bases, with 18 bases lying between them. Per the germline V gene, CDR1 is SGHAT and CDR2 is FQNNGV. The CDR3 nucleotides are TGTGCCAGCAGCCAGGGGTACCGGAGCACGACTGAAGCTTTCTTT. Its protein is CASSQGYRSTTEAFF.

This sequence joins TRBV5-4 and TRBJ1-2; 8 bases are shared with TRBD1. Losses at the gene ends were 0 bases for V and 3 bases for J; bases not matched to a gene: 10. The CDR3 contains 17 residues. The V gene's germline CDR1 is SGHNT and CDR2 YYREEE (reference sequence). For the CDR3, the DNA is TGTGCCAGCAGCTTGGCTAGGGCGTCAGGGGGCTACTATGGCTACACCTTC. It encodes CASSLARASGGYYGYTF. Full variable domain (remainder filled in from reference TRBV5-4 and TRBJ1-2): ETGVTQSPTHLIKTRGQQVTLRCSSQSGHNTVSWYQQALGQGPQFIFQYYREEENGRGNFPPRFSGLQFPNYSSELNVNALELDDSALYLCASSLARASGGYYGYTFGSGTRLTVV.

This clone was seen a single time. The gene calls are TRBV4-2 and TRBJ2-2, with TRBD1 matching over 8 bases. The length of the CDR3 is 15 residues. Germline V gene lookup returns CDR1 LGHNA and CDR2 YNFKEQ. The V gene end was trimmed by 4 bases and the J gene end by 3 bases; junction bases not matched to a gene: 4. CDR3 in amino acids: CASSPTGGYTGELFF. CDR3 DNA sequence: TGTGCCAGCAGCCCTACAGGGGGGTACACCGGGGAGCTGTTTTTT.

This chain joins TRBV6-5 and TRBJ1-2, with 7 bases that match TRBD1. Germline CDR1 reads MNHEY; CDR2 reads SVGAGI. The CDR3 spans 13 residues. J lost 6 bases, V lost 2 bases, and 3 bases had no gene match. CDR3 loop: CASSYRQGNGYTF. The CDR3 nucleotides read TGTGCCAGCAGTTACCGACAGGGTAATGGCTACACCTTC.

A single count supports this clone. The chain links TRBV5-4 to TRBJ1-1; D call uncertain. Germline CDR1 reads SGHNT; CDR2 reads YYREEE (reference sequence). Trimming stripped 0 bases from V and 1 base from J, with 10 bases between. This CDR3 has 15 residues. CDR3 bases: TGTGCCAGCAGCTTGGAGTCGTGGGGGAACACTGAAGCTTTCTTT. This gives the protein CASSLESWGNTEAFF.

A remark on this clone: Other DNA sequences from this sample encode an identical CDR3 as well. The chain combines TRBV2 with TRBJ2-2; D is perhaps TRBD2 (6 bases). V was pared by 0 bases and J by 4 bases, with 9 bases between. The CDR3 has 15 residues. Germline V gene data show CDR1 as SNHLY and CDR2 as FYNNEI. CDR3: CASSEAGRGTGELFF. The CDR3 coding sequence is TGTGCCAGCAGTGAAGCCGGGCGGGGCACCGGGGAGCTGTTTTTT.

This CDR3 is CASSYKQGDTEAFF. CDR3 DNA: TGTGCCAGCAGCTATAAACAGGGGGACACTGAAGCTTTCTTT. The chain carries TRBV7-9 and TRBJ1-1, with 8 bases fitting TRBD1. V dropped 4 bases and J dropped 3; count of bases not matched to a gene: 4. The germline CDR1 and CDR2 sequences are SEHNR and FQNEAQ (reference sequence). This CDR3 region has 14 residues.

The chain combines TRBV27 with TRBJ1-6, with D perhaps TRBD1 (6 bases). CDR3 length: 15 amino acids. Germline assignment: CDR1 MNHEY and CDR2 SMNVEV (reference sequence). Trimming took 3 bases from V and 10 from J, leaving 16 bases between them. CDR3 in amino acids: CASSFSQGISSPLHF. The CDR3 bases are TGTGCCAGCAGTTTTTCCCAGGGGATTTCCTCACCCCTCCACTTT.

This chain uses TRBV10-3 with TRBJ2-3, with TRBD2 identical over 7 bases. The V gene end was trimmed by 11 bases and the J gene end by 6 bases; junction bases not matched to a gene: 14. Germline V gives CDR1 ENHRY, CDR2 SYGVKD. The CDR3 runs 14 residues. The CDR3 here is CASRAGYPGDTQYF. The CDR3 coding sequence is TGTGCCTCCCGAGCGGGGTACCCCGGGGATACGCAGTATTTT.

CDR3 nucleotide sequence: TGTGCCAGCAGCTCCTCCGGGACACGACCCTACGAGCAGTACTTC. Translation: CASSSSGTRPYEQYF. The J gene is TRBJ2-7, the V gene TRBV7-3, with D maybe TRBD1 (6 bases). V dropped 4 bases and J dropped 2 bases, with 15 bases sitting between them. Germline CDR1 and CDR2: SGHTA and FQGTGA. The CDR3 contains 15 residues.

This chain links TRBV14 with TRBJ2-6; D is possibly TRBD1 (6 bases). Trimming removed 4 bases at V and 2 bases at J, with 15 bases between. Germline CDR1 is SGHDN and CDR2 is FVKESK. The CDR3 extends over 17 amino acids. Written as DNA, the CDR3 is TGTGCCAGCAGCCCCCTCACAACAGGGACTGGGGCCAACGTCCTGACTTTC. This codes for CASSPLTTGTGANVLTF.

V is TRBV4-3 and J is TRBJ1-2, with D tentatively TRBD1 (6 bases). V lost 2 bases and J 4 bases, leaving 17 bases between the germline ends. From germline, CDR1 is LGHNA and CDR2 YSLEER. The CDR3 consists of 16 residues. The CDR3 bases are TGCGCCAGCAGCCAAACTAAGGGGGGAAAGTTCTATGGCTACACCTTC. This encodes CASSQTKGGKFYGYTF.

V is TRBV5-1 and J is TRBJ2-3; D ambiguous. Germline loops: CDR1 SGHRS, CDR2 YFSETQ. V was trimmed by 4 bases and J by 4 bases, leaving 10 bases between them. The CDR3 runs 13 residues. Here the CDR3 DNA reads TGCGCCAGCAGCGGATGGCAGGCAGATACGCAGTATTTT. Its protein is CASSGWQADTQYF.

This clone was observed a single time. CDR3 DNA: TGCGCCAGCAGCTTGGGGGGGCTCGGCACTGAAGCTTTCTTT. It encodes CASSLGGLGTEAFF. The rearrangement links TRBV5-1 to TRBJ1-1; perhaps TRBD1 as D (6 bases). Germline lookup yields CDR1 SGHRS and CDR2 YFSETQ. The CDR3 runs 14 residues. Trimming cost V 0 bases and J 4 bases, with 10 bases left between them. Filled out from reference TRBV5-1 and TRBJ1-1, the complete variable domain reads KAGVTQTPRYLIKTRGQQVTLSCSPISGHRSVSWYQQTPGQGLQFLFEYFSETQRNKGNFPGRFSGRQFSNSRSEMNVSTLELGDSALYLCASSLGGLGTEAFFGQGTRLTVV.

As to this clone: One end of the junction is discordant with germline, which a read error may explain. The same CDR3 is also encoded by other DNA sequences in this sample. The chain carries TRBV5-6 and TRBJ2-5; 9 nucleotides agree with TRBD2. Per germline, CDR1 SGHDT and CDR2 YYEEEE. The CDR3 sequence is 15 residues long. CDR3 in amino acids: CASSGAGGFQETQYF. The CDR3, as DNA: TGTGCCAGCAGCGGAGCGGGGGGATTCCAAGAGACTCAGTACTTC. The whole variable domain, filled in from reference TRBV5-6 and TRBJ2-5, reads DAGVTQSPTHLIKTRGQQVTLRCSPKSGHDTVSWYQQALGQGPQFIFQYYEEEERQRGNFPDRFSGHQFPNYSSELNVNALLLGDSALYLCASSGAGGFQETQYFGPGTRLLVL.

The rearrangement joins TRBV30 to TRBJ1-2, with a weak D call TRBD1 (5 bases). The CDR3 is made up of 12 amino acids. Looked up from germline, CDR1 is GTSNPN and CDR2 is SVGIG (reference sequence). Trimming took off 4 bases at V and 3 bases at J, with 9 bases between the two ends. CDR3 sequence: CAWTGGYYGYTF. CDR3 in DNA: TGTGCCTGGACCGGGGGGTACTATGGCTACACCTTC.

This sequence joins TRBV4-1 and TRBJ1-2; weak D call: TRBD1 (6 bases). Germline-derived CDR1 and CDR2 are MGHRA and YSYEKL. V lost 4 bases and J 6 bases, leaving 21 bases between the germline ends. The CDR3 extends over 16 amino acids. The CDR3, as DNA: TGCGCCAGCAGCCGCGGAAGGGCAGGGGCGCAGGATGGCTACACCTTC. Translation gives CASSRGRAGAQDGYTF.

The gene calls are TRBV30 and TRBJ2-7; D not certain. Germline CDR1 is GTSNPN and CDR2 is SVGIG (reference sequence). This CDR3 contains 10 residues. The V end was cut by 5 bases, the J end by 5 bases, with 7 bases between. CDR3 protein: CAWGRDEQYF. In DNA form, the CDR3 reads TGTGCCTGGGGCCGGGACGAGCAGTACTTC.

The V and J genes are TRBV19 and TRBJ1-4; TRBD1 matches 7 bases. The V gene's germline CDR1 is LNHDA and CDR2 SQIVND (reference sequence). Losses at the gene ends were 4 bases for V and 3 bases for J; bases not matched to a gene: 8. This CDR3 region has 16 residues. CDR3: CASSSRDREPNEKLFF. CDR3 coding DNA: TGTGCCAGTAGTAGCCGGGACAGAGAGCCTAATGAAAAACTGTTTTTT.

The rearrangement joins TRBV4-1 to TRBJ2-2; 13 bases align to TRBD2. Losses at the gene ends were 4 bases for V and 9 bases for J; bases not matched to a gene: 5. The CDR3 is 15 residues long. Per the germline V gene, CDR1 is MGHRA and CDR2 is YSYEKL. This CDR3 is CASSLTSGGARELFF. The CDR3 DNA reads as TGCGCCAGCAGCCTCACTAGCGGGGGGGCTCGGGAGCTGTTTTTT.

CDR3 coding DNA: TGTGCCAGCAGCCTTACCGGGGCGCGGGAGAGCTATGGCTACACCTTC. Translation gives CASSLTGARESYGYTF. This chain joins TRBV7-3 and TRBJ1-2, with D perhaps matching TRBD1 (5 bases). The ends were cut back, 5 bases at V and 4 bases at J, with 20 bases in the middle. The CDR3 runs 16 residues. Germline V gene sequence: CDR1 SGHTA, CDR2 FQGTGA.

This clone came up once. The gene calls are TRBV6-5 and TRBJ1-1, with unresolved D. V was shortened by 8 bases and J by 0 bases, with 13 bases between the two germline ends. Germline-derived CDR1 and CDR2 are MNHEY and SVGAGI. This CDR3 spans 14 amino acids. CDR3 sequence (DNA): TGTGCCAGCTCACAGAGAACCATGAACACTGAAGCTTTCTTT. It translates to CASSQRTMNTEAFF.